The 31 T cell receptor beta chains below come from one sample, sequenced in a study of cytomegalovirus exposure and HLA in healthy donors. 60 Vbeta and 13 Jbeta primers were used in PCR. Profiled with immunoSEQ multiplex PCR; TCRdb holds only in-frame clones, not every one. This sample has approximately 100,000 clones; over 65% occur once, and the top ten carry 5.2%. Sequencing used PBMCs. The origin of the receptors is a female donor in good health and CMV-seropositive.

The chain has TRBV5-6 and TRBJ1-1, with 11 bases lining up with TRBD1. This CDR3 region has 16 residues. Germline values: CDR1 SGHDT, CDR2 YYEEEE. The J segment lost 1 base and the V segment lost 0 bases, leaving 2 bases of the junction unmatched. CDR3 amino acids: CASSLGGTGGNTEAFF. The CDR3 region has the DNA TGTGCCAGCAGCTTGGGTGGGACAGGGGGGAACACTGAAGCTTTCTTT.

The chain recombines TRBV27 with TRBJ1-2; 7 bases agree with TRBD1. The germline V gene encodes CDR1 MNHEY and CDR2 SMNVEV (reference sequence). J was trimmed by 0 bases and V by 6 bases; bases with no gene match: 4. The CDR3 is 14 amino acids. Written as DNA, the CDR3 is TGTGCCAGCAGAGCAGGGGGAACTAACTATGGCTACACCTTC. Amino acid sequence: CASRAGGTNYGYTF.

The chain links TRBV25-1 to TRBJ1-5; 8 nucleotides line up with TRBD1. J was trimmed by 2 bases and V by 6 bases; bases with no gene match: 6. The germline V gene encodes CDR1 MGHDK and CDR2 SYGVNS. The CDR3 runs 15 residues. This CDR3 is CASRPTGVGNQPQHF. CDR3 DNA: TGTGCCAGCAGGCCGACAGGGGTGGGCAATCAGCCCCAGCATTTT.

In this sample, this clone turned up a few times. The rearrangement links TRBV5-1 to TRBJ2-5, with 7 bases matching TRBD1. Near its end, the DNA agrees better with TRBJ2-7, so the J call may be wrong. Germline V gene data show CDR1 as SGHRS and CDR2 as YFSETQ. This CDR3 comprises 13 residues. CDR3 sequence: CASQKTGIHEQYF. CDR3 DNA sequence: TGCGCCAGCCAGAAGACAGGGATCCACGAGCAGTACTTC.

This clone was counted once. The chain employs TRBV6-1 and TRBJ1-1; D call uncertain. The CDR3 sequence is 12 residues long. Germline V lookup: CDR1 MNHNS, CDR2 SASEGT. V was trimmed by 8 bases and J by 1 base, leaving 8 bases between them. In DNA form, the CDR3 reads TGTGCCAGCCGGTTCCAGAACACTGAAGCTTTCTTT. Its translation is CASRFQNTEAFF.

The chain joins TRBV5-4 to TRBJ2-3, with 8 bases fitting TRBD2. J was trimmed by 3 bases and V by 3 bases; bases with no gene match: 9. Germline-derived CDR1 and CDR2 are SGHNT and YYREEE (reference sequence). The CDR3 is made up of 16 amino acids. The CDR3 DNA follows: TGTGCCAGCAGCTCCGGGGGGGTGGTTCTGACAGATACGCAGTATTTT. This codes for CASSSGGVVLTDTQYF.

In nucleotides, the CDR3 is TGTGCCACCAGCACTACTAGCGGGAGAGGGTACGAGCAGTACTTC. Translation gives CATSTTSGRGYEQYF. This chain joins TRBV15 and TRBJ2-7; 11 bases line up with TRBD2. CDR3 size: 15 residues. The V gene end was trimmed by 4 bases and the J gene end by 4 bases; junction bases not matched to a gene: 6. Germline V lookup: CDR1 LNHNV, CDR2 YYDKDF (reference sequence).

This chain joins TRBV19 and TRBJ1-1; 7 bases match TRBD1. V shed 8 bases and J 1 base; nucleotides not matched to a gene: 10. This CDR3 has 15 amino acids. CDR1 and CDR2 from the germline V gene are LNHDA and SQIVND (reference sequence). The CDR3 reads CASCRWGTANTEAFF. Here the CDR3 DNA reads TGTGCCAGTTGTAGGTGGGGGACAGCGAACACTGAAGCTTTCTTT.

The chain's CDR3 is CASSPPVTGEDSPLHF. The CDR3 nucleotides are TGTGCCAGCTCACCACCCGTGACAGGGGAGGATTCACCCCTCCACTTT. The chain uses TRBV18 and TRBJ1-6, with 8 bases lining up with TRBD1. Germline CDR1 reads KGHSH; CDR2 reads LQKENI. CDR3 length: 16 amino acids. V trimming: 0 bases; J trimming: 8 bases; junction bases outside the gene matches: 6.

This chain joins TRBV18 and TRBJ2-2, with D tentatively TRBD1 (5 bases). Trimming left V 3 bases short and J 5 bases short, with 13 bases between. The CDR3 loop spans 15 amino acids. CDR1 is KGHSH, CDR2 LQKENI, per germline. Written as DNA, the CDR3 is TGTGCCAGCTCACCGCCTCGGACAAATACCGGGGAGCTGTTTTTT. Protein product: CASSPPRTNTGELFF. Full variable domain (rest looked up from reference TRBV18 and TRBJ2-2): NAGVMQNPRHLVRRRGQEARLRCSPMKGHSHVYWYRQLPEEGLKFMVYLQKENIIDESGMPKERFSAEFPKEGPSILRIQQVVRGDSAAYFCASSPPRTNTGELFFGEGSRLTVL.

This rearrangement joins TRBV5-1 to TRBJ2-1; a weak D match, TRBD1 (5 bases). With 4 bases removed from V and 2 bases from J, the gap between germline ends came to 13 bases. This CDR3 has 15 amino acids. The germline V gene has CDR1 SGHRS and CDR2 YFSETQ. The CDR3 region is CASSLIRGAYNEQFF. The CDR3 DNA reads TGCGCCAGCAGCCTAATTAGGGGCGCCTACAATGAGCAGTTCTTC.

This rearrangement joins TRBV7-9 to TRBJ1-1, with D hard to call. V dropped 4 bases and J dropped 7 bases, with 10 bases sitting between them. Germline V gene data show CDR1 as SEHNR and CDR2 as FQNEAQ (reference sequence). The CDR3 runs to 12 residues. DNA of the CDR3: TGTGCCAGCAGCTCAGGTGGCCTTGAAGCTTTCTTT. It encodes CASSSGGLEAFF.

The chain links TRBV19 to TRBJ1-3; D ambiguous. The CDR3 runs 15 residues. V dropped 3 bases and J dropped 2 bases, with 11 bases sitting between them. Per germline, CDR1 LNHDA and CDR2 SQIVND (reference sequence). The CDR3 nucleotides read TGTGCCAGTAGTATGCCAGTGGTGGCTGGAAACACCATATATTTT. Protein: CASSMPVVAGNTIYF.

In nucleotides, the CDR3 is TGTGCCAGCAGCTTGCGAGAGTCAGGGGTGCGCACTGAAGCTTTCTTT. Its translation is CASSLRESGVRTEAFF. The V and J genes are TRBV5-4 and TRBJ1-1; the D gene is possibly TRBD1 (6 bases). The CDR3 has 16 amino acids. CDR1 is SGHNT, CDR2 YYREEE, per germline (reference sequence). Trimming took off 1 base at V and 4 bases at J, with 17 bases between the two ends. Full variable domain (rest looked up from reference TRBV5-4 and TRBJ1-1): ETGVTQSPTHLIKTRGQQVTLRCSSQSGHNTVSWYQQALGQGPQFIFQYYREEENGRGNFPPRFSGLQFPNYSSELNVNALELDDSALYLCASSLRESGVRTEAFFGQGTRLTVV.

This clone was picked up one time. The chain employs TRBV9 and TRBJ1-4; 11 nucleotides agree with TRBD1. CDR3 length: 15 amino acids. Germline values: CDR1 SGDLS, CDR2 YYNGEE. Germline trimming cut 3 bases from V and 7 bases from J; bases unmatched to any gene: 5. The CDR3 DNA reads TGTGCCAGCAGCGCGTCCGGGACAGGGGGTGAAAAACTGTTTTTT. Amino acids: CASSASGTGGEKLFF.

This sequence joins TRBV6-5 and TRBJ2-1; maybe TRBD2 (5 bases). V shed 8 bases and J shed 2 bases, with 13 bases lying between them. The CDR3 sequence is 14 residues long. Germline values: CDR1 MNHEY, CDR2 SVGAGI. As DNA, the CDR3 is TGTGCCAGCGAGCGGAATGGCCCCTACAATGAGCAGTTCTTC. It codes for CASERNGPYNEQFF.

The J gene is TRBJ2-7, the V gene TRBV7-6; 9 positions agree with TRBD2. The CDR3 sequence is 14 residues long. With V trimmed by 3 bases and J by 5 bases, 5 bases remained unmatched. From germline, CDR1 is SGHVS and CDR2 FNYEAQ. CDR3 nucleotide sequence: TGTGCCAGCAGCTTTGGGACTAGCAGCCACGAGCAGTACTTC. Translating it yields CASSFGTSSHEQYF. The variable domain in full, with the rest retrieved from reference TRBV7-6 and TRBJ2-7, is GAGVSQSPRYKVTKRGQDVALRCDPISGHVSLYWYRQALGQGPEFLTYFNYEAQQDKSGLPNDRFSAERPEGSISTLTIQRTEQRDSAMYRCASSFGTSSHEQYFGPGTRLTVT.

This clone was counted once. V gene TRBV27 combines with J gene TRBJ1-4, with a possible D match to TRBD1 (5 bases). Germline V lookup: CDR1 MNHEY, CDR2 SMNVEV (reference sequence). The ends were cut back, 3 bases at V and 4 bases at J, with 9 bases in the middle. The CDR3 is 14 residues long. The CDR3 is CASSFGGSNEKLFF. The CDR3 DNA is TGTGCCAGCAGTTTTGGGGGGAGTAATGAAAAACTGTTTTTT. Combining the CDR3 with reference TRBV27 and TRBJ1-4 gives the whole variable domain EAQVTQNPRYLITVTGKKLTVTCSQNMNHEYMSWYRQDPGLGLRQIYYSMNVEVTDKGDVPEGYKVSRKEKRNFPLILESPSPNQTSLYFCASSFGGSNEKLFFGSGTQLSVL.

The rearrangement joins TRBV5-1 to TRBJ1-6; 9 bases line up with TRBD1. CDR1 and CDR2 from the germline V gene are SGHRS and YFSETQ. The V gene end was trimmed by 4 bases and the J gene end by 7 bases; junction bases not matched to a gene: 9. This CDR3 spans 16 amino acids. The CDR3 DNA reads TGCGCCAGCAGCCTGAACAGGGGGCGTAGGAATTCACCCCTCCACTTT. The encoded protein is CASSLNRGRRNSPLHF.

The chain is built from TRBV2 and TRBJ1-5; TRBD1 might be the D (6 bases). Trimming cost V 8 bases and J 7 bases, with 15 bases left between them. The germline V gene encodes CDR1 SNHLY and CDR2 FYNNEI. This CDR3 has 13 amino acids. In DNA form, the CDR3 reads TGTGCCAGCGCCACAGGGTTTGGACAGCCCCAGCATTTT. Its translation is CASATGFGQPQHF.

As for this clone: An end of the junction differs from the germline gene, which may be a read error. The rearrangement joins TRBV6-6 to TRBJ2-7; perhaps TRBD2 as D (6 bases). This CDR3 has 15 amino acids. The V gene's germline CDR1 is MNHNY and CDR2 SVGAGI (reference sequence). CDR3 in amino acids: CASTYDGGGNREQYF. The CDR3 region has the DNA TGTGCCAGCACTTACGATGGGGGAGGCAACCGGGAGCAGTACTTC.

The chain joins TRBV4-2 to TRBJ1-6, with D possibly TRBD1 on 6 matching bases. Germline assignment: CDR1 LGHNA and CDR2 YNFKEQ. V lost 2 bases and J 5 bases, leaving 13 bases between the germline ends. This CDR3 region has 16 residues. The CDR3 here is CASSQSRTEDNSPLHF. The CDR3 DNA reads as TGTGCCAGCAGCCAATCGCGGACAGAAGATAATTCACCCCTCCACTTT.

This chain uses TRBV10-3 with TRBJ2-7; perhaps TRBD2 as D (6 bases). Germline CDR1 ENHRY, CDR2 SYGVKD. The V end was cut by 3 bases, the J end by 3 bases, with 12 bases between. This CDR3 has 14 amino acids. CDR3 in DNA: TGTGCCATCAGTGACTCAGGCGGGGTCTACGAGCAGTACTTC. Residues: CAISDSGGVYEQYF.

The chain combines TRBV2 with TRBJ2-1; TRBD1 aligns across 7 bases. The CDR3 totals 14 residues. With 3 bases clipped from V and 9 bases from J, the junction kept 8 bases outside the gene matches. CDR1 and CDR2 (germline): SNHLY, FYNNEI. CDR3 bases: TGTGCCAGCAGTGACTGTCGACAGGGTTGTGAGCAGTTCTTC. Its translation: CASSDCRQGCEQFF.

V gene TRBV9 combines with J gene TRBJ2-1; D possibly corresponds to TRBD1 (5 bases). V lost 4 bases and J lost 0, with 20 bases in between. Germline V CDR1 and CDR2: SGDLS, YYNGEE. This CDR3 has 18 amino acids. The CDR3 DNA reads TGTGCCAGCAGCCGTGACCTTGACAGCCTACTCTCCTACAATGAGCAGTTCTTC. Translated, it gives CASSRDLDSLLSYNEQFF. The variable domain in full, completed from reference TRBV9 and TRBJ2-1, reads DSGVTQTPKHLITATGQRVTLRCSPRSGDLSVYWYQQSLDQGLQFLIQYYNGEERAKGNILERFSAQQFPDLHSELNLSSLELGDSALYFCASSRDLDSLLSYNEQFFGPGTRLTVL.

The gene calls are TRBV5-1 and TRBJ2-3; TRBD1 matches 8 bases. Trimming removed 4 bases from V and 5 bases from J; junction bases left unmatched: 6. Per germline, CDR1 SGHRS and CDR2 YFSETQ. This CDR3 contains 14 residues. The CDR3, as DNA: TGCGCCAGCAGCCCACTCGACAGGGGAGATACGCAGTATTTT. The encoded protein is CASSPLDRGDTQYF.

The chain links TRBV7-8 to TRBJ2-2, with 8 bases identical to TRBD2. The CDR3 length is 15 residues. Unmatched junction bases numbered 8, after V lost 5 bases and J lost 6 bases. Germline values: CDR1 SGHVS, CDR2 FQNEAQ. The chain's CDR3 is CASSTPTGGAGELFF. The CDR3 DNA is TGTGCCAGCAGCACTCCCACCGGGGGGGCCGGGGAGCTGTTTTTT.

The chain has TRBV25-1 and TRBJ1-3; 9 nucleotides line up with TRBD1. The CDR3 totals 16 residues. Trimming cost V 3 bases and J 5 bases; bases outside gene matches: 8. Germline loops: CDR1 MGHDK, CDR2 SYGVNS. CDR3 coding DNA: TGTGCCAGCAGTGAGAAGATAGGACAGGGGAGAAACACCATATATTTT. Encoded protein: CASSEKIGQGRNTIYF.

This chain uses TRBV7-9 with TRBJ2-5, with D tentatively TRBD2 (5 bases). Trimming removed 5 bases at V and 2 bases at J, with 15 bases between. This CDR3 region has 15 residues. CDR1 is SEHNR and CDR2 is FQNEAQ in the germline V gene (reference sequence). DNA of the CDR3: TGTGCCAGCAGCAGGTCTAGCCTCGCTCAAGAGACCCAGTACTTC. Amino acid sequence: CASSRSSLAQETQYF.

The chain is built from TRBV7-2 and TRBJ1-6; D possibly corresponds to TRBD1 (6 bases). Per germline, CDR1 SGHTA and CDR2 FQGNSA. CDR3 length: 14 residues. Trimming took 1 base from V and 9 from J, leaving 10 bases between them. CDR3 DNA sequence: TGTGCCAGCAGCTTAGGACAGGTGGCTTCACCCCTCCACTTT. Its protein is CASSLGQVASPLHF.

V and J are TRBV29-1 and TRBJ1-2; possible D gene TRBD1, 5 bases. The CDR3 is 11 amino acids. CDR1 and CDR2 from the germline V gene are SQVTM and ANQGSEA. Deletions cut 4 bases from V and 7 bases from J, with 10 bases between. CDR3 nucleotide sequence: TGCAGCGTTGGAGGGACTTTTGGCTACACCTTC. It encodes CSVGGTFGYTF.